This TCR beta chain derives from a study of blood T cell repertoires in COVID-19. The data were produced by immunoSEQ multiplex PCR, yet TCRdb's version contains in-frame clones alone and is incomplete. The table records 85,000 to 100,000 clones, 70% to 80% of them present only once. The TCR comes from a human donor in a cohort sampled during active COVID-19. Sequences were obtained from peripheral blood.

The CDR3 region is CASSESPGSYEQYF. The CDR3, as DNA: TGCGCCAGCAGTGAGTCGCCCGGGTCCTACGAGCAGTACTTC. This chain links TRBV10-1 with TRBJ2-7; no reliable D call. This CDR3 comprises 14 residues. Trimming removed 0 bases from V and 1 base from J, with 7 bases in between. Looked up from germline, CDR1 is WNHNN and CDR2 is SYGVQD (reference sequence).